This T cell receptor beta chain was retrieved from a study of cytomegalovirus exposure and HLA in healthy donors. Points from the study as a whole: As confirmed in vitro, three CMV-associated chains were specific for CMV antigens. There were 150 or so TCR beta chains listed as cytomegalovirus-associated.

The ends were cut back, 4 bases at V and 5 bases at J, with 15 bases in the middle. In germline, CDR1 is SQVTM, CDR2 ANQGSEA. The CDR3 is 13 amino acids. Comment on this clone: Its specificity is not known.

Measured with immunoSEQ multiplex PCR; TCRdb has only the in-frame clones, and not every one. The sample contains more than 250,000 clones, about nine tenths of which appear only once. The TCR sequence derives from a woman between 18 and 29 years old in good health and CMV-seronegative. Sequenced: PBMCs. This chain uses TRBV29-1 with TRBJ2-7; D perhaps matches TRBD2 (5 bases). The CDR3, as DNA: TGCAGCGTTGCAAGGACTCCCGGAGACGAGCAGTACTTC. It translates to CSVARTPGDEQYF.